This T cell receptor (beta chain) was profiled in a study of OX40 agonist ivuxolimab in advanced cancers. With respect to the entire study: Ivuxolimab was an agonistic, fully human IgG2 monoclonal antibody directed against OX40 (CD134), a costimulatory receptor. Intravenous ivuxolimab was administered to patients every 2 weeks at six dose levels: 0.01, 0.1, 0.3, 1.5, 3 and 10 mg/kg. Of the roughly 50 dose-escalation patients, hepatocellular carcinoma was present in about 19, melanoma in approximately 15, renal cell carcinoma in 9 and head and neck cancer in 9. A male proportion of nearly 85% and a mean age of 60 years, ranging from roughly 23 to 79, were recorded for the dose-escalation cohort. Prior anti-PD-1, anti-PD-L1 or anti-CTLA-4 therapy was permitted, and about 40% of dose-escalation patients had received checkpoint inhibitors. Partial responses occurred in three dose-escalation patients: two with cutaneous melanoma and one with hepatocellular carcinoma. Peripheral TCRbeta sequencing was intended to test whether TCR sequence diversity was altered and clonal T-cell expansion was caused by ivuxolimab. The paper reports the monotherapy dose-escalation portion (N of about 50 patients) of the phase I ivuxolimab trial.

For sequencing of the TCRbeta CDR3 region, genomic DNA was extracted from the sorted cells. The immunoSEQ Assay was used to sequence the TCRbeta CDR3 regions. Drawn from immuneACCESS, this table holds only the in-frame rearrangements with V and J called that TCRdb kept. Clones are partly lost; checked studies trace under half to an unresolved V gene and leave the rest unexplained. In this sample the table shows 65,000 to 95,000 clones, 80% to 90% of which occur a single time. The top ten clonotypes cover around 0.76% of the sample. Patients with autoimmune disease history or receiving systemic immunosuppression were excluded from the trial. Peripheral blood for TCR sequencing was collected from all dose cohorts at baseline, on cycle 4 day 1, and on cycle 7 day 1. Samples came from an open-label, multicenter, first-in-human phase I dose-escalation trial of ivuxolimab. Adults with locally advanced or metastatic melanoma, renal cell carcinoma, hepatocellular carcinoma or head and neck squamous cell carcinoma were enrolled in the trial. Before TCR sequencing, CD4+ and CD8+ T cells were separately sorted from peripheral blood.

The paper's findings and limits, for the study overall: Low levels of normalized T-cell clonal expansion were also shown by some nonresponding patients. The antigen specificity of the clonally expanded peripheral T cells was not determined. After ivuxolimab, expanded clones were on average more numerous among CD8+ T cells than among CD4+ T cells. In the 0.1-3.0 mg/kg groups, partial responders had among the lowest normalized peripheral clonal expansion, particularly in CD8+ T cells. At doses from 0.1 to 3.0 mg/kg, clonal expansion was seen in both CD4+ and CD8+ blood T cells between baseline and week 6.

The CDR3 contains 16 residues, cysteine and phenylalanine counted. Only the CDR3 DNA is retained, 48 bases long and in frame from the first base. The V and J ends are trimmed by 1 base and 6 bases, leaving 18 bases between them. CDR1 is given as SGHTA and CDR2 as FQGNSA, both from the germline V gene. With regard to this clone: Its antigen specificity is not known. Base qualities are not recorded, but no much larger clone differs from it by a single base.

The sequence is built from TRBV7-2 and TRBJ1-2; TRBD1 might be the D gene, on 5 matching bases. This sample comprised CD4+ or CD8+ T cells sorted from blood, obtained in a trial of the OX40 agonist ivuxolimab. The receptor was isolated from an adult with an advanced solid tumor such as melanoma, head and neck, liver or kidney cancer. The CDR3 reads CASSLVWRGNGDGYTF. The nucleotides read TGTGCCAGCAGCTTAGTTTGGAGGGGCAACGGCGATGGCTACACCTTC.